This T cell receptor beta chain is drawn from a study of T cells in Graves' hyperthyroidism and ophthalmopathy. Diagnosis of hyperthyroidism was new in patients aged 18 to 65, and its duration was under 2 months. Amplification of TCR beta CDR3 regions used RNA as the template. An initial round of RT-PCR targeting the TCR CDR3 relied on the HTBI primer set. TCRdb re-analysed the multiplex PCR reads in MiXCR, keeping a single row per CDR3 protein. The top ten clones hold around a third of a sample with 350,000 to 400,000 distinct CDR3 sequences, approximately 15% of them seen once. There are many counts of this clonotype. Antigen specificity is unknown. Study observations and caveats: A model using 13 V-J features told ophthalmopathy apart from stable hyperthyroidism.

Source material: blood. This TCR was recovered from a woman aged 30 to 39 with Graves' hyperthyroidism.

CDR3 loop: CASSLADRGYYEQYF. DNA of the CDR3: TGTGCCAGCAGCTTAGCGGACAGGGGTTACTACGAGCAGTACTTC. The chain uses TRBV7-9 and TRBJ2-7; 9 bases are a match to TRBD1. The CDR3 has 15 amino acids. V shed 0 bases, J shed 3 bases, and the junction held 3 bases outside the gene matches. Germline V lookup: CDR1 SEHNR, CDR2 FQNEAQ (reference sequence).